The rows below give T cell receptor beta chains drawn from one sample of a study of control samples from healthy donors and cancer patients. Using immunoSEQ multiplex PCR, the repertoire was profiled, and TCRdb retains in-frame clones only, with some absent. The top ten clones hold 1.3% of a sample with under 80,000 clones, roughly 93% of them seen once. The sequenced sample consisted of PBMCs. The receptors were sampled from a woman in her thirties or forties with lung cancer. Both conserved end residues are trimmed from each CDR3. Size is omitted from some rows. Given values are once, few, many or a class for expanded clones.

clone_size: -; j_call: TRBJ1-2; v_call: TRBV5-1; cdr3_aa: ASSLEVGPGGGYT
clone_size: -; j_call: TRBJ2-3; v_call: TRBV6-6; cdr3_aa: ASSYSTGLDTQY
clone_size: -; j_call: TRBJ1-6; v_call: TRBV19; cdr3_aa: ASSISLYGDNSPLH
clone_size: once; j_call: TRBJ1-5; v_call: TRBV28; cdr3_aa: ASSLTKQSNQPQH
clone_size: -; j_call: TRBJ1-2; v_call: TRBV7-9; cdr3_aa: ASSPIEVRGRGYT
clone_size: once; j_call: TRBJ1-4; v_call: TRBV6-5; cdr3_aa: ATGQVTREKLF
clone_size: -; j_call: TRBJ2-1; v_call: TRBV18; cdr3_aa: ASSPPDRAYNEQF
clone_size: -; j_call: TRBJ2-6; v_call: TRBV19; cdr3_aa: ASSIGQGGVSGANVLT
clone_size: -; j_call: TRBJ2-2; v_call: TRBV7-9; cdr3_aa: ASLSVTGELF
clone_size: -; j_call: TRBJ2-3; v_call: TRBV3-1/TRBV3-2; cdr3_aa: ASSQDSTPDTQY
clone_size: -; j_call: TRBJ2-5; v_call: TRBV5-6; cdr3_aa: ASSTRLEDSSVTQY
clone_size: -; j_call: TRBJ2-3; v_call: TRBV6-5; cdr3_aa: ASSYSDGGPDTQY
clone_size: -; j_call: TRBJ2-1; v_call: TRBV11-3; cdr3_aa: ASSLVYGQNEQF
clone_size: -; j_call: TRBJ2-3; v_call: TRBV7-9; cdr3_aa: ASLPRGETDTQY
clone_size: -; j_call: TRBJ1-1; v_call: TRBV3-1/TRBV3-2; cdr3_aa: ASSQNTEAF
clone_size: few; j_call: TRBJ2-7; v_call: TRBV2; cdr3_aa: ASSEAIGQGYEQY
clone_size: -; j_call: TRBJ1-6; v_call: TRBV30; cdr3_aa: AWSVTDRNSPLH
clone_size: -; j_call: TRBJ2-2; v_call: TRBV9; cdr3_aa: ASSVAGGHTGELF
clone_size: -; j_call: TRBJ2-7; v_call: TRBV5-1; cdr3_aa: ASSGEAGHEQY
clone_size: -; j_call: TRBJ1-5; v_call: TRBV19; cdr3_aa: ASSIGTEFNQPQH
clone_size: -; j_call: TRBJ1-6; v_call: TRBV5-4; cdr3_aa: ASSLGQGFNSPLH
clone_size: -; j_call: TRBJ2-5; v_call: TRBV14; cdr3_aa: ASSQDRTDYPRRQETQY
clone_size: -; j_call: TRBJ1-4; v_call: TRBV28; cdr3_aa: ASSKTRQLGNEKLF
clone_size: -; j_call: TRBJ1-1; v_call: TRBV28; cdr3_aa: ASSRTGRNTEAF
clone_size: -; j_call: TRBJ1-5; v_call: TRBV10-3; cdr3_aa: AISEGTGGSNQPQH
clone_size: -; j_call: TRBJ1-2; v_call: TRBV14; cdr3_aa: ASSQVGGVGYT
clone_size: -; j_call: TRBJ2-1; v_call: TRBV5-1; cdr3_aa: ASSSDPTYNEQF
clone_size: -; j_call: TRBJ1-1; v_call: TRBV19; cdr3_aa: ASSISGWGTEAF
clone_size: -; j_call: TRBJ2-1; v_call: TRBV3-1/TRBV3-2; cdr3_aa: ASSHGQNYEQF
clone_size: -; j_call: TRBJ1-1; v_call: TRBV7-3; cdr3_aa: ASSTSGTPHMSEAF
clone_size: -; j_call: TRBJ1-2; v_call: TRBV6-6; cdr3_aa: ASSYPGLNYGYT
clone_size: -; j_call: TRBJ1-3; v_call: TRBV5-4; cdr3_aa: ASSLTATDGNTIY
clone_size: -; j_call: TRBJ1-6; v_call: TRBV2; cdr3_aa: ASSATGYNSPLH
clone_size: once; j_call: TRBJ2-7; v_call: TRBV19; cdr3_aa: ASSIVWDSHCEQY
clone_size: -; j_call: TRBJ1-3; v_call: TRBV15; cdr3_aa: ATSREEGQGGNTIY
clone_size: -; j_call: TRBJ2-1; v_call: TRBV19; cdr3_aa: ASSIDRYRGLGNEQF
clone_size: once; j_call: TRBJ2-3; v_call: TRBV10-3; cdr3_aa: AISESTSGVDTQY
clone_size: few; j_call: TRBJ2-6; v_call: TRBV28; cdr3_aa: ASNTGKLPGANVLT
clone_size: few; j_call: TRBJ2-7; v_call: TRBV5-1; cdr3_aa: ASSIGQGSDEQY
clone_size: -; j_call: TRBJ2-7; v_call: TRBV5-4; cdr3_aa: ASSFGGHEQY
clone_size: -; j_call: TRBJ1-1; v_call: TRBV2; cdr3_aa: ASSEKGGNTEAF
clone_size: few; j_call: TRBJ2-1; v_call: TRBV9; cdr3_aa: ASSPGSGGDYNEQF
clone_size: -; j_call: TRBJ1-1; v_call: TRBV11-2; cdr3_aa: ASSPPGQGNTEAF
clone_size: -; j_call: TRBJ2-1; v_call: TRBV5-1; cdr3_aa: ASSQTGDEQF
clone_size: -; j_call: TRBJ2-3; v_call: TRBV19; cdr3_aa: ASTRLAGSTDTQY
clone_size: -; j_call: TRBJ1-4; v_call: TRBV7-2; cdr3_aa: ASSLEPGEKLF